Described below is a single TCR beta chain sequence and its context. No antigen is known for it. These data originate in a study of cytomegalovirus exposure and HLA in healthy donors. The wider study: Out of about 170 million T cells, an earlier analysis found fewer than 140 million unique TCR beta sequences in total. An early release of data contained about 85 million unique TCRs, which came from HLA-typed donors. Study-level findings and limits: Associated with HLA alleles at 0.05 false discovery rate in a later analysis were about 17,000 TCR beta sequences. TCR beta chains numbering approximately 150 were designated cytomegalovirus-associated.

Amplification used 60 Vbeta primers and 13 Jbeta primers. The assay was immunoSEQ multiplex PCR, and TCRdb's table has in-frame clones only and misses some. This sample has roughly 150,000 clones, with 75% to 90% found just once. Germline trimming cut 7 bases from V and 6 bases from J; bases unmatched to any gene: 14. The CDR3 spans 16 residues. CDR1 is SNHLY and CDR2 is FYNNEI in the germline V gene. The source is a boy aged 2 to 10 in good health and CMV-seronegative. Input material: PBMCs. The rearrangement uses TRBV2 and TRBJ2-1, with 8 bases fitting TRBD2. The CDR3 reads CASMWNLGRGGNEQFF. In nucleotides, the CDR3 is TGTGCCAGCATGTGGAATTTGGGACGGGGGGGCAATGAGCAGTTCTTC.